The entry below gives a single T cell receptor beta chain sequence along with its context. The antigen remains undetermined. Per the germline V gene, CDR1 is LGHNA and CDR2 is YSLEER. This CDR3 contains 16 residues. V trimming: 3 bases; J trimming: 7 bases; junction bases outside the gene matches: 14. Healthy Caucasians were all of the donors. These data are taken from a study of identical twins. Study outcomes and limitations: Twin sharing of out-of-frame TCR alpha was underestimated by models in monozygotic pairs.

TCRdb processed the 5' RACE reads anew with MiXCR; each CDR3 protein has one entry. The profile shows hundreds of thousands of distinct CDR3 sequences, over 15% of them singletons. The same specimen was also included in a second study, on T cells expressing NK-cell markers.

The clonotype comes from a young woman in good health. Sequenced material: PBMCs. The rearrangement uses TRBV4-3 and TRBJ1-2; 7 bases align to TRBD1. The CDR3 region has the DNA TGCGCCAGCAGCCAGGACCATTTCAGGGGGATAGGTGGCTACACCTTC. The encoded protein is CASSQDHFRGIGGYTF.